Listed below are T cell receptor beta chains from one sample, sequenced in a study of Graves' ophthalmopathy and Graves' hyperthyroidism. One entry per CDR3 protein, called by TCRdb with MiXCR from the multiplex PCR reads. This sample has 1 million to 1.3 million distinct CDR3 sequences, with roughly 35% found just once. Sequenced input: peripheral blood or thyroid tissue (not recorded which). Source of these receptors: an adult man with Graves' hyperthyroidism. Each CDR3 is given without its conserved first and last residue.

j_call	v_call	cdr3_aa
TRBJ2-7	TRBV5-5	ASSILGSEQY
TRBJ2-2	TRBV20-1	SARDTRDTGELF
TRBJ2-5	TRBV7-9	ASSSRLRQGKETQY
TRBJ2-7	TRBV20-1	SARPRLAGLYEQY
TRBJ1-1	TRBV18	ASSYSGGVKVTEAF
TRBJ1-2	TRBV29-1	SVADDRGPLGYT
TRBJ2-7	TRBV7-9	ASSPQGGYEQY
TRBJ1-1	TRBV29-1	SGRTGGDTEAF
TRBJ2-2	TRBV6-6	ASRPMTGELF
TRBJ2-7	TRBV11-2	ASSNPGQGGEQY
TRBJ2-5	TRBV14	ASSLLTVQETQY
TRBJ2-7	TRBV10-3	ATLAETYEQY
TRBJ1-5	TRBV10-3	AISARTGDGNQPQH
TRBJ2-5	TRBV15	ATSRDRGRQETQY
TRBJ2-7	TRBV20-1	SAAGGYSYEQY
TRBJ1-1	TRBV7-9	ASSLLTGNRAF
TRBJ1-5	TRBV27	ASSFGGTGQPQH